One and the same sample provided the 25 T cell receptor beta chains below, sequenced in a study of cytomegalovirus exposure and HLA in healthy donors listed by TCRdb under 2017. Library method: the immunoSEQ multiplex PCR assay. A mixture of 60 forward primers for TCR Vbeta segments and 13 reverse primers for TCR Jbeta segments was used in the multiplex PCR. TCRdb took over this immuneACCESS table, retaining in-frame rearrangements with V and J assigned. Such tables are incomplete; in checked studies, under half of the missing clones stem from an unresolved V gene, and the remainder is unexplained. For this sample the table gives some 120,000 clones, of which roughly three quarters were detected only once. The ten largest clones capture about a tenth of the sample. The sample was PBMCs. The source of these receptors is a man aged 25-45 years in good health and CMV-seropositive.

This rearrangement joins TRBV29-1 to TRBJ2-1; 11 bases fit TRBD2. J was trimmed by 6 bases and V by 6 bases; bases with no gene match: 10. CDR3 length equals 15 residues. Germline loops: CDR1 SQVTM, CDR2 ANQGSEA. In DNA, the CDR3 is TGCAGCGTCAAAACCGGGACTAGCGGCATCAATGAGCAGTTCTTC. The encoded protein is CSVKTGTSGINEQFF.

The rearrangement links TRBV6-6 to TRBJ2-3, with 7 bases matching TRBD2. Per the germline V gene, CDR1 is MNHNY and CDR2 is SVGAGI (reference sequence). V lost 7 bases and J lost 5; bases outside the gene matches: 9. The CDR3 spans 14 residues. This CDR3 reads CASIPGGRGDTQYF. CDR3 DNA: TGTGCCAGCATCCCCGGGGGGAGGGGAGATACGCAGTATTTT.

This clone was detected only a few times. V and J are TRBV5-3 and TRBJ1-1, with a possible D match to TRBD1 (5 bases). TRBV5-3 is identified as an open reading frame with a role that is uncertain. This CDR3 region has 14 residues. V was shortened by 0 bases and J by 1 base, with 7 bases between the two germline ends. CDR3 amino acids: CARSLEGRNTEAFF. CDR3 nucleotides: TGTGCCAGAAGCTTGGAGGGGCGGAACACTGAAGCTTTCTTT.

V gene TRBV6-5 combines with J gene TRBJ2-7; TRBD2 matches at 9 bases. From germline, CDR1 is MNHEY and CDR2 SVGAGI. V lost 6 bases and J lost 7; bases outside the gene matches: 7. This CDR3 comprises 13 residues. CDR3 residues: CASRLTSGGEQYF. The CDR3 region has the DNA TGTGCCAGCAGGTTGACTAGCGGAGGTGAGCAGTACTTC.

This sequence joins TRBV27 and TRBJ2-1; D is uncertain. This CDR3 has 13 amino acids. Germline loops: CDR1 MNHEY, CDR2 SMNVEV (reference sequence). With 5 bases removed from V and 8 bases from J, the gap between germline ends came to 13 bases. This CDR3 reads CASSPLRSDEQFF. CDR3 coding DNA: TGTGCCAGCAGTCCCCTCCGGTCGGATGAGCAGTTCTTC.

The V and J genes are TRBV7-9 and TRBJ1-1, with a tentative D call TRBD1 (5 bases). V shed 5 bases and J shed 5 bases, with 24 bases lying between them. The CDR3 consists of 17 residues. Germline V CDR1 and CDR2: SEHNR, FQNEAQ (reference sequence). DNA for the CDR3: TGTGCCAGCAGCCCCCCACTTCAGGGAGGGCTCGGAACTGAAGCTTTCTTT. Translating it yields CASSPPLQGGLGTEAFF.

This chain uses TRBV2 with TRBJ2-1; 14 bases are shared with TRBD2. Trimming took 6 bases from V and 7 from J; bases not matched to a gene: 14. The length of the CDR3 is 18 residues. Germline CDR1 SNHLY, CDR2 FYNNEI. CDR3 residues: CASSPKVGTSGSSNEQFF. DNA of the CDR3: TGTGCCAGCAGCCCAAAAGTGGGGACTAGCGGGAGCTCGAATGAGCAGTTCTTC. The full variable domain, rest sourced from reference TRBV2 and TRBJ2-1, is EPEVTQTPSHQVTQMGQEVILRCVPISNHLYFYWYRQILGQKVEFLVSFYNNEISEKSEIFDDQFSVERPDGSNFTLKIRSTKLEDSAMYFCASSPKVGTSGSSNEQFFGPGTRLTVL.

The CDR3 is CSVGGVSGSYEQYF. The CDR3 DNA is TGCAGCGTCGGGGGGGTCTCCGGATCCTACGAGCAGTACTTC. The rearrangement joins TRBV29-1 to TRBJ2-7; 8 bases are shared with TRBD2. V was clipped by 6 bases and J by 1 base; unmatched bases: 8. This CDR3 is 14 amino acids long. From germline, CDR1 is SQVTM and CDR2 ANQGSEA.

A word on this clone: The junction does not match germline at one end; this may be a read error. This CDR3 is CASSLIGGQGGEPQHF. The CDR3 DNA is TGTGCCAGCAGCTTAATAGGGGGACAGGGGGGCGAGCCCCAACATTTT. The chain combines TRBV7-8 with TRBJ1-5; the match to TRBD1 covers 11 bases. Germline V gene data show CDR1 as SGHVS and CDR2 as FQNEAQ. This CDR3 comprises 16 residues. Full variable domain (rest looked up from reference TRBV7-8 and TRBJ1-5): GAGVSQSPRYKVAKRGQDVALRCDPISGHVSLFWYQQALGQGPEFLTYFQNEAQLDKSGLPSDRFFAERPEGSVSTLKIQRTQQEDSAVYLCASSLIGGQGGEPQHFGDGTRLSIL.

The V call is TRBV7-9, the J call TRBJ1-2; 7 nucleotides agree with TRBD1. The CDR3 is made up of 15 amino acids. Germline CDR1 and CDR2: SEHNR and FQNEAQ (reference sequence). With V trimmed by 4 bases and J by 4 bases, 9 bases remained unmatched. This CDR3 is CASSSYRGLVYGYTF. CDR3 sequence (DNA): TGTGCCAGCAGCTCATACAGGGGCCTGGTCTATGGCTACACCTTC.

In its sample, this clone was seen once. The chain links TRBV15 to TRBJ2-7; 8 positions match TRBD1. The CDR3 totals 14 residues. Losses at the gene ends were 6 bases for V and 2 bases for J; bases not matched to a gene: 6. Germline CDR1 is LNHNV and CDR2 is YYDKDF (reference sequence). CDR3 sequence (DNA): TGTGCCACCAGTCTCGACAGGGGTACCTACGAGCAGTACTTC. This translates into CATSLDRGTYEQYF.

The rearrangement uses TRBV27 and TRBJ2-3, with a tentative D call TRBD2 (7 bases). Germline CDR1 MNHEY, CDR2 SMNVEV (reference sequence). The CDR3 covers 15 residues. V lost 3 bases and J lost 6, with 16 bases in between. In nucleotides, the CDR3 is TGTGCCAGCAGTTTTTCGGGGGGCAGCGCGGATACGCAGTATTTT. It yields the protein CASSFSGGSADTQYF.

This chain links TRBV5-1 with TRBJ1-1; 8 bases map to TRBD1. This CDR3 spans 14 amino acids. Germline values: CDR1 SGHRS, CDR2 YFSETQ. The V and J ends lost 2 bases and 6 bases, in that order; junction bases with no gene match: 6. CDR3 nucleotide sequence: TGCGCCAGCAGCTTAGACAGGGGCGGTCCTGAAGCTTTCTTT. Translating gives CASSLDRGGPEAFF.

J is TRBJ1-2 and V is TRBV6-6, with 7 bases that match TRBD1. This CDR3 spans 15 amino acids. V was clipped by 0 bases and J by 4 bases; unmatched bases: 5. The germline V gene has CDR1 MNHNY and CDR2 SVGAGI (reference sequence). The CDR3 is CASSYSRDSFYGYTF. The CDR3 nucleotides read TGTGCCAGCAGTTACTCGAGGGACAGCTTCTATGGCTACACCTTC.

The V and J genes are TRBV7-2 and TRBJ2-1; D gene ambiguous. This CDR3 spans 16 amino acids. CDR1 is SGHTA, CDR2 FQGNSA, per germline. Trimming removed 5 bases from V and 1 base from J, with 15 bases in between. This CDR3 is CASSPKTPRSYNEQFF. The CDR3 DNA reads as TGTGCCAGCAGCCCCAAGACTCCGAGGTCCTACAATGAGCAGTTCTTC.

V gene TRBV5-6 combines with J gene TRBJ1-2, with 7 nucleotides matching TRBD1. CDR1 is SGHDT and CDR2 is YYEEEE in the germline V gene. The CDR3 sequence is 15 residues long. The ends lost 4 bases at V and 4 bases at J; junction bases unmatched: 10. CDR3 in amino acids: CASSLGLGTAYGYTF. CDR3 DNA sequence: TGTGCCAGCAGCCTGGGCCTTGGGACAGCCTATGGCTACACCTTC.

V is TRBV7-6 and J is TRBJ2-7, with 8 bases matching TRBD2. Per the germline V gene, CDR1 is SGHVS and CDR2 is FNYEAQ. V lost 5 bases to trimming and J lost 7 bases; unmatched junction nucleotides: 10. This CDR3 contains 14 residues. The CDR3 nucleotides are TGTGCCAGCAGCACCGGACTAGCCGCAGGAGAGCAGTACTTC. This encodes CASSTGLAAGEQYF.

The chain is built from TRBV7-9 and TRBJ2-7, with unresolved D. Trimming shortened V by 4 bases and J by 2 bases, and 6 bases separated the two germline ends. CDR1 SEHNR and CDR2 FQNEAQ come from the germline V gene (reference sequence). This CDR3 is 12 amino acids long. CDR3 coding DNA: TGTGCCAGCAGCTCTAGAACCTACGAGCAGTACTTC. It yields the protein CASSSRTYEQYF.

In its sample, this clone was seen a few times. This chain joins TRBV27 and TRBJ2-7; TRBD2 aligns across 11 bases. V was clipped by 0 bases and J by 2 bases; unmatched bases: 3. From germline, CDR1 is MNHEY and CDR2 SMNVEV (reference sequence). This CDR3 comprises 16 residues. The CDR3, as DNA: TGTGCCAGCAGTTTATCGGGGACTAGCGGTGCCTACGAGCAGTACTTC. This encodes CASSLSGTSGAYEQYF.

This clone was seen just once. The chain links TRBV4-2 to TRBJ2-5, with D unresolved. The CDR3 has 14 amino acids. Between the trimmed V and J ends, which lost 0 bases and 7 bases, there was a span of 12 bases. The germline V gene encodes CDR1 LGHNA and CDR2 YNFKEQ. The CDR3 is CASSQEATTGTQYF. The CDR3 DNA sequence: TGTGCCAGCAGCCAAGAAGCCACGACGGGGACCCAGTACTTC.

This chain connects TRBV5-1 to TRBJ2-4; 8 nucleotides line up with TRBD1. The CDR3 length is 15 residues. J lost 5 bases, V lost 4 bases, and 8 bases had no gene match. Germline-derived CDR1 and CDR2 are SGHRS and YFSETQ. The CDR3 reads CASSGAGTGENIQYF. CDR3 in DNA: TGCGCCAGCAGCGGAGCCGGGACAGGAGAAAACATTCAGTACTTC.

The chain uses TRBV7-9 and TRBJ2-1, with D possibly being TRBD2 (6 bases). Germline V gene sequence: CDR1 SEHNR, CDR2 FQNEAQ (reference sequence). The ends were cut back, 5 bases at V and 5 bases at J, with 13 bases in the middle. The length of the CDR3 is 14 residues. The CDR3 reads CASSPYRGNNEQFF. CDR3 DNA sequence: TGTGCCAGCAGCCCATATCGGGGGAACAATGAGCAGTTCTTC.

The genes are TRBV6-5 and TRBJ2-1, with a tentative D call TRBD2 (6 bases). Trimming removed 6 bases from V and 0 bases from J, with 12 bases in between. Looked up from germline, CDR1 is MNHEY and CDR2 is SVGAGI. The CDR3 has 15 residues. CDR3 loop: CASRIAESSYNEQFF. CDR3 nucleotide sequence: TGTGCCAGCAGGATAGCGGAAAGCTCCTACAATGAGCAGTTCTTC.

CDR3 region: CASSQDPRVSGYGYTF. CDR3 DNA: TGTGCCAGCAGTCAAGACCCCAGGGTTTCTGGGTATGGCTACACCTTC. The chain combines TRBV6-6 with TRBJ1-2; TRBD1 might be the D (5 bases). The length of the CDR3 is 16 residues. Germline V gene lookup returns CDR1 MNHNY and CDR2 SVGAGI (reference sequence). Between the trimmed V and J ends, which lost 5 bases and 5 bases, there was a span of 21 bases.

This chain connects TRBV30 to TRBJ2-1; D unresolved. The CDR3 sequence is 14 residues long. In germline, CDR1 is GTSNPN, CDR2 SVGIG (reference sequence). V was pared by 3 bases and J by 3 bases, with 12 bases between. In nucleotides, the CDR3 is TGTGCCTGGAGGTCGGAGCCAAGCTACAATGAGCAGTTCTTC. Its translation is CAWRSEPSYNEQFF.